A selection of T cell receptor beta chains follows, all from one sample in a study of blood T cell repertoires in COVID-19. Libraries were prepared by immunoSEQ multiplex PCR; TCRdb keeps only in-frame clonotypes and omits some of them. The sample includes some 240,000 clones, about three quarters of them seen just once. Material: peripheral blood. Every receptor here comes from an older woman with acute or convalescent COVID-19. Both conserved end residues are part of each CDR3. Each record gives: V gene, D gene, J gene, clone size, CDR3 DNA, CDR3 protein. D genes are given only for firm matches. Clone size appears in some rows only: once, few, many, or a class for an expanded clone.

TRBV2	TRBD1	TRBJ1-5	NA	TGTGCCAGCAGTGAAGCGCGGGCCTTAACCCGGGACAGGGCCCAGCCCCAGCATTTT	CASSEARALTRDRAQPQHF
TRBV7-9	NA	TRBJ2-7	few	TGTGCCAGCAGCCCGGAGAGAGGGACACTCTACGAGCAGTACTTC	CASSPERGTLYEQYF
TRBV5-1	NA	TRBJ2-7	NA	TGCGCCAGCAGCTTCGACGGGGGCTCCTACGAGCAGTACTTC	CASSFDGGSYEQYF
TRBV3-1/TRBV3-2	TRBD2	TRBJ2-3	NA	TGTGCCAGCAGCCCAAGACTAGCGGGGAGCACAGATACGCAGTATTTT	CASSPRLAGSTDTQYF
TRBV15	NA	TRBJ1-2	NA	TGTGCCACCAGCAGAGCGCTTGGGAGTGGCTATGGCTACACCTTC	CATSRALGSGYGYTF
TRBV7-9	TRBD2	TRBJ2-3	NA	TGTGCCAGCAGCTTAGCGCGGCGGGGGGGCGCAGATACGCAGTATTTT	CASSLARRGGADTQYF
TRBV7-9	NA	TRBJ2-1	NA	TGTGCCAGCAGCTCCCCGAGCTCCTACAATGAGCAGTTCTTC	CASSSPSSYNEQFF
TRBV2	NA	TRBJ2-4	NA	TGTGCCAGCACTCAGGAAAACATTCAGTACTTC	CASTQENIQYF
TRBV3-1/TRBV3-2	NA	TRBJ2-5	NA	TGTGCCAGCAGCCAAGAGAGAGAGACCCAGTACTTC	CASSQERETQYF
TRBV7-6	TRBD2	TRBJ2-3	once	TGTGCCAGCAGCTCCTCCGGGACTAGCGGGGCCACAGATACGCAGTATTTT	CASSSSGTSGATDTQYF
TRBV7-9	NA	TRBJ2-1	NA	TGTGCCAGCAGCCGCCTCACACCTCAGGTCAATGAGCAGTTCTTC	CASSRLTPQVNEQFF
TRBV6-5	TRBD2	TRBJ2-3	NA	TGTGCCAGCAGTTACTACGGGGGGGGGCCAAGTACGCAGTATTTT	CASSYYGGGPSTQYF
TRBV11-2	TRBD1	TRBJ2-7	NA	TGTGCCAGCAGTTACGGCGGGACAGGAGGCGAGCAGTACTTC	CASSYGGTGGEQYF
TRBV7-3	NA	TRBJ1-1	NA	TGTGCCAGCAGCTTATTAACCGGGTGCACTGAAGCTTTCTTT	CASSLLTGCTEAFF
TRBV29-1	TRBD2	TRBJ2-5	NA	TGCAGCGTTAAACTTCGAGCGGGGCAAGAGACCCAGTACTTC	CSVKLRAGQETQYF
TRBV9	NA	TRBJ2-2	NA	TGTGCCAGCAGCCCAAACACCGGGGAGCTGTTTTTT	CASSPNTGELFF
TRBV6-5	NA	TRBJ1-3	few	TGTGCCTCCCACAGGGCCACCTCTGGAAACACCATATATTTT	CASHRATSGNTIYF
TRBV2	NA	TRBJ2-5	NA	TGTGCCAGCTCCCGGGGTGCGCAAGAGACCCAGTACTTC	CASSRGAQETQYF
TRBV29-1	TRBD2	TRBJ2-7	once	TGCAGCGTTGAAGATCGGGGGGGAGGTCTCGGGATAGAGCAGTACTTC	CSVEDRGGGLGIEQYF
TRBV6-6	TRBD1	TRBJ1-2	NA	TGTGCCAGCAGTTACTCGAAAGGGGACAGGGGCTATGGCTACACCTTC	CASSYSKGDRGYGYTF
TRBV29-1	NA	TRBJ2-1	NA	TGCAGCGTTAGGTGGGGCGCGGACTACAATGAGCAGTTCTTC	CSVRWGADYNEQFF
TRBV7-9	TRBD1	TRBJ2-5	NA	TGTGCCAGCAGCTTCCGACAGGGGCAAGAGACCCAGTACTTC	CASSFRQGQETQYF
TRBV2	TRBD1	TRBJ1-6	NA	TGTGCCAGCAGTGTTCAAAGACAGGGTCTTAGCTCCTATAATTCACCCCTCCACTTT	CASSVQRQGLSSYNSPLHF
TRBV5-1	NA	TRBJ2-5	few	TGCGCCAGCAGCTTGGCCCTAGCGAGGGAGACCCAGTACTTC	CASSLALARETQYF
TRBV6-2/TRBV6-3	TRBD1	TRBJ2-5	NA	TGTGCCAGCAGTTCCGCTTGGGACAGGGGAGAGACCCAGTACTTC	CASSSAWDRGETQYF
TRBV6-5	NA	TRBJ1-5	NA	TGTGCCAGCAGTTACGCAAGACCGGGTTCGCCCCAGCATTTT	CASSYARPGSPQHF